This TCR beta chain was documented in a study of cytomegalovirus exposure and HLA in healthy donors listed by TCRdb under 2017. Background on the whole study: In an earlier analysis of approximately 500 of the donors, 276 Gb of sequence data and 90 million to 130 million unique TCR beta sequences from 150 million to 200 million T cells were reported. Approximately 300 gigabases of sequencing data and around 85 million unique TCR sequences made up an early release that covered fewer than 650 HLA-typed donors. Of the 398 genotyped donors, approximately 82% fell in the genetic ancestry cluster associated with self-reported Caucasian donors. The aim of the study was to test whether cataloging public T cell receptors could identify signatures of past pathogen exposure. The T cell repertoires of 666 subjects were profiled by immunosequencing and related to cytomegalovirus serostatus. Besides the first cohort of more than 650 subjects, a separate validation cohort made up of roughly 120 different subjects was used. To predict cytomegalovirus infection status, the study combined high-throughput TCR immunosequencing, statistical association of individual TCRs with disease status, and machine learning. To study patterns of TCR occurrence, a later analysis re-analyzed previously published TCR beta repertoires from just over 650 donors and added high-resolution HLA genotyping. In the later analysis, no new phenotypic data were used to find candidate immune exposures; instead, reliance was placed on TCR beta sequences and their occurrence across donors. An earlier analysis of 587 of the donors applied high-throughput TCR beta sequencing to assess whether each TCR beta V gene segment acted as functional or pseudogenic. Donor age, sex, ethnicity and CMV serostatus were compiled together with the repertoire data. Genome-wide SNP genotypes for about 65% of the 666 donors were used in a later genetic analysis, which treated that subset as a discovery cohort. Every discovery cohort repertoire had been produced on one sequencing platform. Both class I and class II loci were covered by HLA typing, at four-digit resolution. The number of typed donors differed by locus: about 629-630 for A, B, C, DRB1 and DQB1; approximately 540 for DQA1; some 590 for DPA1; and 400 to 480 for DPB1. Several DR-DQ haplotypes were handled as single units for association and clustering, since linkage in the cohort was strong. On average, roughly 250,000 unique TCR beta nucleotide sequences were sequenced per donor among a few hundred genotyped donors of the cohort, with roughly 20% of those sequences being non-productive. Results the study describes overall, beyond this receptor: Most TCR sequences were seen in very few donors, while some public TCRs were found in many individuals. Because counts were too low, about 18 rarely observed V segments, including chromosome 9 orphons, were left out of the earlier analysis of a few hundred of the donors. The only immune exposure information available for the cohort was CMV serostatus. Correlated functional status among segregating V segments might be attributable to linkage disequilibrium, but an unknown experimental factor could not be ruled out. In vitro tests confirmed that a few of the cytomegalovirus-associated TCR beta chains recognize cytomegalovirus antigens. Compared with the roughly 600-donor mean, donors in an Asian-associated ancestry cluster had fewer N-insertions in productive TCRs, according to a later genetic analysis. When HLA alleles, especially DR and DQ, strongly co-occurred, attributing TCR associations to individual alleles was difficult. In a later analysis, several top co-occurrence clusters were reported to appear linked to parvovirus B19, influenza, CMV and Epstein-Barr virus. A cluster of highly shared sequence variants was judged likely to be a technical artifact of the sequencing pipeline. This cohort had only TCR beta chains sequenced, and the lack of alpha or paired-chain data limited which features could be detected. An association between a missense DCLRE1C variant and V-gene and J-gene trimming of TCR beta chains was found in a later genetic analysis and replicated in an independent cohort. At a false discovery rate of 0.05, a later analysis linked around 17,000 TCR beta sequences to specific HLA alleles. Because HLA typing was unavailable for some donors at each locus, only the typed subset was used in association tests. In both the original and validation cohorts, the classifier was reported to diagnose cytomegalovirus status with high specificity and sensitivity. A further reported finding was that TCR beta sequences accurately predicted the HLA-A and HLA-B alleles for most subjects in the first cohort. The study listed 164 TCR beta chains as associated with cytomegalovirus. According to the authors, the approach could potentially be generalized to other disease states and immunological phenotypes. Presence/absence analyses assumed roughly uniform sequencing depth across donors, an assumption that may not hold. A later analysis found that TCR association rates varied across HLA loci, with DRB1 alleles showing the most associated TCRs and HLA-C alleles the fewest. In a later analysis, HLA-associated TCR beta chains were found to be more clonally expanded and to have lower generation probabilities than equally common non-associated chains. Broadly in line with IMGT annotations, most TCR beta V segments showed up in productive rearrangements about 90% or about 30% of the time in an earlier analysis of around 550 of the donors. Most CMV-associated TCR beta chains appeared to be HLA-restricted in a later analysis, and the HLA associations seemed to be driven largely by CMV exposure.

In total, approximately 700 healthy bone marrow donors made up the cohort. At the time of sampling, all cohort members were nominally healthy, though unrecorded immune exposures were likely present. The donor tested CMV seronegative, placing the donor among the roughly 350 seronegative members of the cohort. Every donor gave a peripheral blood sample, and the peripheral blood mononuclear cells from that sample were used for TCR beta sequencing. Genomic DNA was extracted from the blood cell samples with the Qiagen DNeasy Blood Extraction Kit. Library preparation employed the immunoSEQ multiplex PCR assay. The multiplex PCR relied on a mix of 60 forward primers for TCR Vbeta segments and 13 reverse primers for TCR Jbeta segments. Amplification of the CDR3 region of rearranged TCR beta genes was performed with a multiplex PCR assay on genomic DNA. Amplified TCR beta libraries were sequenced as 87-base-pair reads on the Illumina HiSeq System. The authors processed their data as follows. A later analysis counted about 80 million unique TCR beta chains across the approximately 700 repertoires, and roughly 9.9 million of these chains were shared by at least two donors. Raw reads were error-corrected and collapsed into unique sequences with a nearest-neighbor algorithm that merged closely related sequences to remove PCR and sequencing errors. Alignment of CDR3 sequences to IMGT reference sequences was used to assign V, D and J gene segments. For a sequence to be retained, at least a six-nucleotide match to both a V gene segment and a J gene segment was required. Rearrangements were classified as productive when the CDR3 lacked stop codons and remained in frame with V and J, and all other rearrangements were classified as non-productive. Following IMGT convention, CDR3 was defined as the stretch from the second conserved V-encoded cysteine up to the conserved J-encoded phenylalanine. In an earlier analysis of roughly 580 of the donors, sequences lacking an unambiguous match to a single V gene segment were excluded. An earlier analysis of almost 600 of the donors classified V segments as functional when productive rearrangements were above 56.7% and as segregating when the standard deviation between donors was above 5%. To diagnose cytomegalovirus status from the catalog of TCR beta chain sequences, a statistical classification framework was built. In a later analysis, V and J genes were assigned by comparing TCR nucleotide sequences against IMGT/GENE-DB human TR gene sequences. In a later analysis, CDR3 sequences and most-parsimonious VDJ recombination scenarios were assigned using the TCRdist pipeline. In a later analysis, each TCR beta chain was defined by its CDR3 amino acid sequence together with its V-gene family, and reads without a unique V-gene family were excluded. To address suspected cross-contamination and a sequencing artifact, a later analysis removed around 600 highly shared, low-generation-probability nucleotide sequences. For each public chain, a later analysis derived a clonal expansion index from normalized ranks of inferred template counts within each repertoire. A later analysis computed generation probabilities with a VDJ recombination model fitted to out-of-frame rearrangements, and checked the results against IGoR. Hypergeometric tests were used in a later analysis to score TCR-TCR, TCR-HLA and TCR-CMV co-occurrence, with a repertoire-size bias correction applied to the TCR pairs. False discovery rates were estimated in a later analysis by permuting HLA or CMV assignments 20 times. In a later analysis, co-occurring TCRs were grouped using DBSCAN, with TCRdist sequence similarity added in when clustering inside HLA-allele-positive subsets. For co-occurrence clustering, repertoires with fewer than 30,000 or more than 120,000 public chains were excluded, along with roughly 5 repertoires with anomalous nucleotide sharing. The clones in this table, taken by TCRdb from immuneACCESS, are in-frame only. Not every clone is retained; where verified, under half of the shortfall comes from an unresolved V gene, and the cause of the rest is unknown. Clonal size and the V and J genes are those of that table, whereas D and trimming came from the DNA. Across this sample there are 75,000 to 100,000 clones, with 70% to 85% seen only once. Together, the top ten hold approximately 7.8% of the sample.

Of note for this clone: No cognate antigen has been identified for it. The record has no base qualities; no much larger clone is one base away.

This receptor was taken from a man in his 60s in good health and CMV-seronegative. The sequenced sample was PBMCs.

The CDR3 reads as follows: CSVEARTNTGELFF. The sequenced DNA: TGCAGCGTTGAGGCCAGGACGAACACCGGGGAGCTGTTTTTT. Rearrangement joined TRBV29-1 to TRBJ2-2; no D gene call is confident. The germline V gene provides CDR1 SQVTM and CDR2 ANQGSEA. V loses 3 bases, J loses 0 bases, and the germline ends lie 8 bases apart. The CDR3 contains 14 residues, cysteine and phenylalanine counted. Left in the record is the CDR3 DNA by itself, 42 bases read in frame from the first base.